This note documents a single T cell receptor (beta chain) sequence. What it binds is unknown. Germline V gene data show CDR1 as SQVTM and CDR2 as ANQGSEA. The V end was cut by 4 bases, the J end by 1 base, with 10 bases between. The CDR3 is made up of 13 amino acids. The source of the sample is a study of T-cell reconstitution after alpha-beta-depleted transplantation in children. Findings of the study overall: Elevated TCRbeta diversity at day 60 was traced, in some patients, to surviving recipient T cells and thymic progenitors. By about two months after transplant, alpha-beta T cells reportedly arose from several hundred graft clones that had expanded. A year had passed since transplant, and T-cell counts and diversity by then came mostly from newly produced T cells.

During its preparation, the TCRbeta library received unique molecular identifiers. TCRdb reprocessed the PCR reads via MiXCR and lists one record per CDR3 protein. The sample includes some 830,000 distinct CDR3 sequences, roughly 15% of them seen just once. The chain couples TRBV29-1 to TRBJ1-1; the D gene is possibly TRBD1 (5 bases). This material consisted of PBMCs, mostly from graft donor cells, taken 360 days after TCRalphabeta/CD19-depleted stem cell transplant. This TCR came from a male patient younger than 18 who had a stem cell transplant for acute lymphoblastic leukemia, so the T cells may come from the graft donor. The CDR3 sequence is CSVGGRANTEAFF. The CDR3 nucleotides read TGCAGCGTTGGGGGACGAGCGAACACTGAAGCTTTCTTT. The variable domain in full, with the rest retrieved from reference TRBV29-1 and TRBJ1-1, is SAVISQKPSRDICQRGTSLTIQCQVDSQVTMMFWYRQQPGQSLTLIATANQGSEATYESGFVIDKFPISRPNLTFSTLTVSNMSPEDSSIYLCSVGGRANTEAFFGQGTRLTVV.